A selection of T cell receptor beta chains follows, all from one sample in a study of blood T cell repertoires in COVID-19. The assay was immunoSEQ multiplex PCR, and TCRdb's table has in-frame clones only and misses some. The sample holds 55,000 to 75,000 clones; more than 60% are singletons and the top ten take 22%. Sequencing used peripheral blood. These receptor sequences come from a man aged 55 to 70 with acute or convalescent COVID-19. Each CDR3 is given with its conserved first and last residue. The D gene is left open where the match is weak. Not all rows give a size; the values are once, few, many and, for expanded clones, a class.

j_gene	abundance	v_gene	d_gene	CDR3aa	CDR3nt
TRBJ2-1	.	TRBV20-1	.	CSARGAEQFF	TGCAGTGCTAGAGGGGCTGAGCAGTTCTTC
TRBJ2-1	.	TRBV10-3	.	CAIREGEDGYNEQFF	TGTGCCATCAGGGAGGGGGAGGACGGCTACAATGAGCAGTTCTTC
TRBJ2-3	few	TRBV14	TRBD2	CASSQGFSGYSDTQYF	TGTGCCAGCAGCCAAGGGTTTAGCGGGTACTCAGATACGCAGTATTTT
TRBJ1-1	.	TRBV5-5	.	CASSFIQGTLMNTEAFF	TGTGCCAGCAGCTTCATACAGGGTACACTTATGAACACTGAAGCTTTCTTT
TRBJ2-1	.	TRBV4-1	.	CASSQAGVSSYNEQFF	TGCGCCAGCAGCCAAGCGGGAGTAAGCTCCTACAATGAGCAGTTCTTC
TRBJ1-6	.	TRBV6-1	TRBD1	CASSEAMAGGNSPLHF	TGTGCCAGCAGTGAAGCCATGGCAGGGGGCAATTCACCCCTCCACTTT
TRBJ1-5	.	TRBV19	.	CASSIVQGDNQPQHF	TGTGCCAGTAGTATCGTCCAGGGCGACAATCAGCCCCAGCATTTT
TRBJ1-2	.	TRBV7-6	.	CASSLAAGNGYTF	TGTGCCAGCAGCTTAGCGGCGGGCAATGGCTACACCTTC
TRBJ2-2	many	TRBV7-3	.	CASSLSAGVASTGELFF	TGTGCCAGCAGCTTATCCGCAGGGGTAGCGAGCACCGGGGAGCTGTTTTTT
TRBJ2-5	.	TRBV11-3	.	CASSLEGRGQETQYF	TGTGCCAGCAGCTTAGAGGGTAGAGGTCAAGAGACCCAGTACTTC
TRBJ1-2	.	TRBV5-1	TRBD1	CASSSGTGQGGYTF	TGCGCCAGCAGCTCCGGGACAGGGCAGGGTGGCTACACCTTC
TRBJ2-1	.	TRBV21-1	.	CARSGVLFSYNEQFF	TGTGCCAGGTCAGGGGTCCTCTTCTCCTACAATGAGCAGTTCTTC
TRBJ1-3	few	TRBV4-2	.	CASSQDFAGGNTIYF	TGTGCCAGCAGCCAAGATTTTGCGGGGGGAAACACCATATATTTT
TRBJ2-7	.	TRBV5-1	.	CASSLAGDSYEQYF	TGCGCCAGCAGCTTGGCCGGGGATTCCTACGAGCAGTACTTC
TRBJ1-4	few	TRBV19	.	CASNVSPGEKLFF	TGTGCCAGTAACGTCTCACCGGGTGAAAAACTGTTTTTT
TRBJ2-3	.	TRBV5-4	TRBD1	CASSGGQVTFNTQYF	TGTGCCAGCAGCGGAGGACAGGTGACGTTCAATACGCAGTATTTT
TRBJ2-7	once	TRBV2	.	CASSENLSSYEQYF	TGTGCCAGCAGTGAAAACCTAAGCTCCTACGAGCAGTACTTC
TRBJ2-2	medium-sized	TRBV4-2	TRBD2	CASSQPGAGGHRGELFF	TGTGCCAGCAGCCAACCGGGCGCGGGAGGGCACCGTGGGGAGCTGTTTTTT
TRBJ1-4	.	TRBV11-1	TRBD1	CASSPGQISRNEKLFF	TGTGCCAGCAGCCCGGGACAGATTAGTAGAAATGAAAAACTGTTTTTT
TRBJ2-4	few	TRBV24-1	.	CATSDSQGGVAKNIQYF	TGTGCCACCAGTGATTCTCAGGGTGGGGTAGCCAAAAACATTCAGTACTTC
TRBJ2-2	.	TRBV10-3	TRBD1	CAISTVRDSGELFF	TGTGCCATCAGTACTGTTCGGGACAGCGGGGAGCTGTTTTTT
TRBJ2-5	.	TRBV7-2	TRBD2	CASRGLAGVQETQYF	TGTGCCAGCAGGGGGCTAGCGGGGGTACAAGAGACCCAGTACTTC
TRBJ2-5	.	TRBV9	TRBD1	CASSVVGQGGTQYF	TGTGCCAGCAGCGTAGTGGGACAGGGTGGGACCCAGTACTTC
TRBJ2-7	.	TRBV28	TRBD2	CASRTNLAGAPYEQYF	TGTGCCAGCCGGACTAATCTAGCGGGAGCTCCTTACGAGCAGTACTTC
TRBJ1-1	.	TRBV7-2	.	CASTLSQGTEAFF	TGTGCCAGCACCCTTTCACAGGGCACTGAAGCTTTCTTT
TRBJ1-1	few	TRBV11-3	TRBD1	CASSTTGGVTFF	TGTGCCAGCAGCACTACAGGGGGCGTAACTTTCTTT
TRBJ2-4	few	TRBV27	TRBD1	CASSFRGTGKNIQYF	TGTGCCAGCAGTTTCCGAGGGACAGGGAAAAACATTCAGTACTTC
TRBJ2-1	few	TRBV5-1	TRBD1	CASSRTGEAYNEQFF	TGCGCCAGCAGCCGGACAGGGGAGGCCTACAATGAGCAGTTCTTC
TRBJ2-2	.	TRBV24-1	.	CATSDLPYGHFTGELFF	TGTGCCACCAGTGATTTGCCCTACGGACACTTCACCGGGGAGCTGTTTTTT
TRBJ1-1	once	TRBV19	.	CASSLVGSQEAFF	TGTGCCAGTAGTCTTGTCGGGTCACAAGAAGCTTTCTTT
TRBJ1-5	.	TRBV28	.	CASSSTISNQPQHF	TGTGCCAGCAGTTCTACTATTAGCAATCAGCCCCAGCATTTT
TRBJ2-7	few	TRBV11-2	.	CASSAVGEAPYEQYF	TGTGCCAGCAGCGCCGTGGGGGAGGCCCCCTACGAGCAGTACTTC
TRBJ2-2	many	TRBV7-9	.	CASSLQGNTGELFF	TGTGCCAGCAGCTTGCAGGGGAACACCGGGGAGCTGTTTTTT
TRBJ1-2	.	TRBV7-9	TRBD1	CASSEGDRGNSGYTF	TGTGCCAGCAGCGAGGGGGACAGGGGGAATAGTGGCTACACCTTC
TRBJ1-2	few	TRBV24-1	TRBD1	CATSDPRIRQGQGYTF	TGTGCCACCAGTGATCCCCGCATCCGACAGGGGCAGGGCTACACCTTC
TRBJ2-7	.	TRBV13	TRBD2	CASSSSGAGDYEQYF	TGTGCCAGCAGCTCCTCAGGCGCGGGAGACTACGAGCAGTACTTC
TRBJ2-1	few	TRBV2	TRBD2	CASRRTSGTRAYNEQFF	TGTGCCAGCAGGAGGACTAGCGGGACTAGAGCCTACAATGAGCAGTTCTTC
TRBJ2-3	few	TRBV28	TRBD2	CASSFLPSGRGRDTQYF	TGTGCCAGCAGTTTTCTTCCTAGCGGGAGAGGAAGGGATACGCAGTATTTT
TRBJ1-1	once	TRBV6-2/TRBV6-3	TRBD1	CASSPGTGRNTEAFF	TGTGCCAGCAGCCCTGGGACAGGGAGGAACACTGAAGCTTTCTTT
TRBJ1-4	.	TRBV5-1	.	CASREGTPNEKLFF	TGCGCCAGCAGAGAGGGAACACCTAATGAAAAACTGTTTTTT
TRBJ2-2	.	TRBV6-1	.	CASSERGSRAGELFF	TGTGCCAGCAGTGAAAGGGGGAGTAGGGCCGGGGAGCTGTTTTTT
TRBJ2-3	.	TRBV25-1	.	CASSEVAFFTDTQYF	TGTGCCAGCAGTGAGGTAGCGTTTTTCACAGATACGCAGTATTTT
TRBJ2-7	.	TRBV2	TRBD1	CASSHRDRVPEQYF	TGTGCCAGCAGTCACCGGGACAGGGTACCCGAGCAGTACTTC
TRBJ2-5	.	TRBV5-1	TRBD2	CASSALAGGSETQYF	TGCGCCAGCAGCGCCCTGGCGGGAGGAAGTGAGACCCAGTACTTC
TRBJ2-1	.	TRBV7-2	TRBD2	CASSFASGGARNEQFF	TGTGCCAGCAGCTTCGCGAGCGGGGGGGCGAGGAATGAGCAGTTCTTC
TRBJ2-1	.	TRBV11-2	TRBD2	CASSLRYVREGSYNEQFF	TGTGCCAGCAGCTTGCGTTACGTCCGGGAGGGCTCCTACAATGAGCAGTTCTTC
TRBJ2-4	.	TRBV6-5	.	CASSYGAENIQYF	TGTGCCAGCAGTTACGGGGCGGAAAACATTCAGTACTTC
TRBJ1-6	.	TRBV5-1	TRBD1	CASSRDRESPLHF	TGCGCCAGCAGCCGGGACAGGGAATCACCCCTCCACTTT
TRBJ1-4	.	TRBV6-5	.	CASRFREIHEKLFF	TGTGCCAGCAGGTTCCGGGAGATTCATGAAAAACTGTTTTTT
TRBJ2-1	.	TRBV18	.	CASSPLDYSNEQFF	TGTGCCAGCTCACCCTTGGACTACTCAAATGAGCAGTTCTTC
TRBJ1-6	.	TRBV11-2	TRBD1	CASSLVGDRSSPLHF	TGTGCCAGCAGCTTAGTTGGGGACAGATCTTCACCCCTCCACTTT
TRBJ2-7	.	TRBV27	TRBD1	CASSFPRQGASYEQYF	TGTGCCAGCAGTTTCCCCCGACAGGGGGCCTCCTACGAGCAGTACTTC
TRBJ1-1	.	TRBV18	.	CASSPGAGDTEAFF	TGTGCCAGCTCCCCAGGGGCAGGAGACACTGAAGCTTTCTTT
TRBJ1-2	.	TRBV5-1	.	CASSLTVNYGYTF	TGCGCCAGCAGCTTGACAGTTAACTATGGCTACACCTTC
TRBJ2-7	.	TRBV7-3	TRBD1	CASSPGTESYEQYF	TGTGCCAGCAGCCCCGGGACAGAAAGTTACGAGCAGTACTTC
TRBJ2-1	.	TRBV6-5	.	CASSPGAQSIGEQFF	TGTGCCAGCAGCCCAGGGGCCCAGAGTATAGGGGAGCAGTTCTTC
TRBJ2-2	.	TRBV5-6	TRBD1	CASSLIGTDDTGELFF	TGTGCCAGCAGCTTAATCGGGACAGACGACACCGGGGAGCTGTTTTTT
TRBJ2-1	large	TRBV19	TRBD2	CATTPASGGVLYNEQFF	TGTGCCACGACACCGGCTAGCGGGGGGGTACTATACAATGAGCAGTTCTTC
TRBJ1-2	.	TRBV5-6	.	CASSLAEEGSYGYTF	TGTGCCAGCAGCTTGGCCGAGGAGGGGTCCTATGGCTACACCTTC
TRBJ1-5	once	TRBV19	TRBD1	CASSIRTGEQPQHF	TGTGCCAGTAGTATACGGACAGGGGAACAGCCCCAGCATTTT